The 26 T cell receptor beta chains below all came from one sample that was sequenced in a study of blood T cell repertoires in COVID-19. Produced via immunoSEQ multiplex PCR; TCRdb's table is partial and in-frame only. The data show about 300,000 clones, more than 85% seen once. The material sequenced was peripheral blood. The receptors were sampled from a woman aged 25 to 39 with COVID-19, enrolled during active disease.

The genes are TRBV6-1 and TRBJ2-2, with a possible D match to TRBD2 (6 bases). The length of the CDR3 is 15 residues. Germline V gene lookup returns CDR1 MNHNS and CDR2 SASEGT. The V gene lost 2 bases and the J gene lost 4 bases, with 11 bases spanning the gap. CDR3 in amino acids: CASSESIGGTGELFF. CDR3 coding DNA: TGTGCCAGCAGTGAATCAATCGGGGGCACCGGGGAGCTGTTTTTT.

The V and J genes are TRBV19 and TRBJ1-4, with 8 bases aligning to TRBD1. Trimming cost V 3 bases and J 6 bases; bases outside gene matches: 6. This CDR3 region has 15 residues. Germline-derived CDR1 and CDR2 are LNHDA and SQIVND (reference sequence). The DNA of the CDR3 is TGTGCCAGTAGTATCCCCGGGACAGGTGATGAAAAACTGTTTTTT. Translation: CASSIPGTGDEKLFF.

The CDR3 DNA follows: TGTGCCAGCAGCACCCAGACAGGGGGCTCTTACAATGAGCAGTTCTTC. This gives the protein CASSTQTGGSYNEQFF. The V call is TRBV11-2, the J call TRBJ2-1; 10 bases fit TRBD1. CDR1 SGHAT and CDR2 FQNNGV come from the germline V gene. V shed 5 bases and J 4 bases; nucleotides not matched to a gene: 8. CDR3 size: 16 residues. Full variable domain (missing parts from reference TRBV11-2 and TRBJ2-1): EAGVAQSPRYKIIEKRQSVAFWCNPISGHATLYWYQQILGQGPKLLIQFQNNGVVDDSQLPKDRFSAERLKGVDSTLKIQPAKLEDSAVYLCASSTQTGGSYNEQFFGPGTRLTVL.

This chain uses TRBV19 with TRBJ1-5, with 8 bases aligning to TRBD1. The CDR3 is 13 amino acids. The ends lost 11 bases at V and 1 base at J; junction bases unmatched: 4. CDR1 LNHDA and CDR2 SQIVND come from the germline V gene (reference sequence). As DNA, the CDR3 is TGTGCCGTACAGGGGGGGAGCAATCAGCCCCAGCATTTT. It specifies CAVQGGSNQPQHF.

This sequence joins TRBV28 and TRBJ2-1, with TRBD1 matching over 10 bases. This CDR3 region has 15 residues. Germline V gene sequence: CDR1 MDHEN, CDR2 SYDVKM. The J segment lost 10 bases and the V segment lost 5 bases, leaving 11 bases of the junction unmatched. The CDR3: CASSLRQGAIREQFF. CDR3 sequence (DNA): TGTGCCAGCAGTCTCCGACAGGGGGCGATTCGAGAGCAGTTCTTC.

The chain couples TRBV19 to TRBJ2-1, with TRBD2 matching over 7 bases. Looked up from germline, CDR1 is LNHDA and CDR2 is SQIVND (reference sequence). The junction had 9 bases not matched to a gene; V was cut back by 5 bases and J by 2 bases. The CDR3 covers 16 residues. In nucleotides, the CDR3 is TGTGCCAGTAGTTTTCTCGGACTAGATGCCTACAATGAGCAGTTCTTC. Translated: CASSFLGLDAYNEQFF. The entire variable domain, with the rest obtained from reference TRBV19 and TRBJ2-1, is as follows: DGGITQSPKYLFRKEGQNVTLSCEQNLNHDAMYWYRQDPGQGLRLIYYSQIVNDFQKGDIAEGYSVSREKKESFPLTVTSAQKNPTAFYLCASSFLGLDAYNEQFFGPGTRLTVL.

The V gene is TRBV4-1, the J gene TRBJ2-3; 8 bases map to TRBD2. Germline V gene sequence: CDR1 MGHRA, CDR2 YSYEKL. The J segment lost 4 bases and the V segment lost 0 bases, leaving 6 bases of the junction unmatched. CDR3 size: 16 residues. This CDR3 reads CASSQDRFGGADTQYF. In DNA form, the CDR3 reads TGCGCCAGCAGCCAAGATAGATTCGGGGGGGCAGATACGCAGTATTTT.

V gene TRBV5-6 combines with J gene TRBJ2-2, with D possibly being TRBD1 (5 bases). This CDR3 spans 14 amino acids. The V gene lost 1 base and the J gene lost 1 base, with 5 bases spanning the gap. Germline assignment: CDR1 SGHDT and CDR2 YYEEEE. CDR3 amino acids: CASSLTGNTGELFF. The DNA of the CDR3 is TGTGCCAGCAGCTTGACAGGGAACACCGGGGAGCTGTTTTTT.

The chain links TRBV7-9 to TRBJ2-4, with TRBD2 matching 8 bases. The V segment lost 5 bases and the J segment 6 bases; nucleotides outside the gene matches: 6. This CDR3 comprises 14 residues. Germline V gene lookup returns CDR1 SEHNR and CDR2 FQNEAQ (reference sequence). The CDR3 bases are TGTGCCAGCAGCCCAAATAGCGGGATAAACATTCAGTACTTC. It specifies CASSPNSGINIQYF.

This chain connects TRBV2 to TRBJ2-2; the D is unclear. V gave up 8 bases and J gave up 5 bases, with 15 bases separating them. The CDR3 has 14 residues. The germline V gene has CDR1 SNHLY and CDR2 FYNNEI. The CDR3 protein is CASGLTIGTGELFF. The CDR3 region has the DNA TGTGCCAGCGGCTTAACGATCGGGACCGGGGAGCTGTTTTTT.

The V call is TRBV6-5, the J call TRBJ2-7; D perhaps matches TRBD2 (6 bases). The CDR3 spans 15 residues. Trimming removed 5 bases at V and 4 bases at J, with 18 bases between. Per germline, CDR1 MNHEY and CDR2 SVGAGI. The CDR3 reads CASSLLIGAGYEQYF. The CDR3 DNA reads as TGTGCCAGCAGTCTACTCATAGGTGCGGGGTACGAGCAGTACTTC.

This chain links TRBV28 with TRBJ1-5; D not resolved. This CDR3 contains 15 residues. CDR1 is MDHEN, CDR2 SYDVKM, per germline. Trimming removed 5 bases from V and 0 bases from J, with 11 bases in between. CDR3 nucleotide sequence: TGTGCCAGCAGTGACCGGGGTCATAGCAATCAGCCCCAGCATTTT. Amino acid sequence: CASSDRGHSNQPQHF.

V is TRBV11-2 and J is TRBJ1-2; D gene unclear. Germline V lookup: CDR1 SGHAT, CDR2 FQNNGV. The V gene lost 5 bases and the J gene lost 0 bases, with 10 bases spanning the gap. This CDR3 has 14 amino acids. CDR3 residues: CASSPSQANYGYTF. CDR3 coding DNA: TGTGCCAGCAGCCCAAGCCAAGCTAACTATGGCTACACCTTC.

This clone was recorded once. The chain combines TRBV29-1 with TRBJ1-5; no reliable D call. V was cut by 4 bases and J by 6 bases, with 13 bases left in between. CDR3 length equals 13 residues. The germline V gene has CDR1 SQVTM and CDR2 ANQGSEA. As DNA, the CDR3 is TGCAGCGTTGTTTCAGGAGGCGGTCAGCCCCAGCATTTT. It is translated as CSVVSGGGQPQHF.

Only one count was recorded for this clone. V gene TRBV21-1 combines with J gene TRBJ2-5; TRBD2 reflects the table's D call only, with no check against the DNA. TRBV21-1 is a known pseudogene. The CDR3 covers 16 residues. The CDR3 sequence is CATKTPREWVQETQYF. The CDR3 DNA is TGTGCCACCAAGACCCCGCGGGAGTGGGTGCAAGAGACCCAGTACTTC.

The rearrangement joins TRBV25-1 to TRBJ2-7; possibly TRBD1 for D (6 bases). V shed 1 base and J shed 4 bases, with 14 bases lying between them. The CDR3 is 15 residues long. Germline CDR1 reads MGHDK; CDR2 reads SYGVNS. The CDR3 DNA is TGTGCCAGCAGTGAATTCGGGACAAACCCTTACGAGCAGTACTTC. Amino acid sequence: CASSEFGTNPYEQYF.

This sequence joins TRBV7-2 and TRBJ1-4, with D unresolved. The CDR3 runs 15 residues. V lost 1 base and J 4 bases, leaving 10 bases between the germline ends. The germline gives CDR1 SGHTA, CDR2 FQGNSA. This CDR3 is CASSLGATDNEKLFF. In DNA form, the CDR3 reads TGTGCCAGCAGCTTAGGTGCCACTGATAATGAAAAACTGTTTTTT. Full variable domain (missing parts from reference TRBV7-2 and TRBJ1-4): GAGVSQSPSNKVTEKGKDVELRCDPISGHTALYWYRQSLGQGLEFLIYFQGNSAPDKSGLPSDRFSAERTGGSVSTLTIQRTQQEDSAVYLCASSLGATDNEKLFFGSGTQLSVL.

With regard to this clone: At one of its ends the junction is not consistent with the germline gene, which may arise from a read error. This chain joins TRBV18 and TRBJ2-7; D is possibly TRBD1 (6 bases). CDR3 size: 14 residues. Germline CDR1 is KGHSH and CDR2 is LQKENI. CDR3 sequence reads: CASKYRDISDEQYF. CDR3 bases: TGTGCCAGCAAATACCGGGACATCTCCGACGAGCAGTACTTC.

There are many counts of this clone. The V gene is TRBV4-2, the J gene TRBJ1-5; possibly TRBD1 for D (5 bases). The germline CDR1 and CDR2 sequences are LGHNA and YNFKEQ. The CDR3 has 15 amino acids. Trimming removed 0 bases at V and 5 bases at J, with 11 bases between. The CDR3 DNA reads TGTGCCAGCAGCCAAGATGAAGGGGCGCATCAGCCCCAGCATTTT. Amino acid sequence: CASSQDEGAHQPQHF.

The genes are TRBV7-2 and TRBJ2-7; 10 nucleotides match TRBD2. The junction had 4 bases not matched to a gene; V was cut back by 3 bases and J by 5 bases. The CDR3 is 14 amino acids. Germline V gene sequence: CDR1 SGHTA, CDR2 FQGNSA. The CDR3 DNA reads as TGTGCCAGCAGCTTGGGACTAGCGAGCCACGAGCAGTACTTC. Amino acid sequence: CASSLGLASHEQYF.

J is TRBJ1-2 and V is TRBV11-2; D not certain. The germline CDR1 and CDR2 sequences are SGHAT and FQNNGV. Between the trimmed V and J ends, which lost 0 bases and 3 bases, there was a span of 26 bases. This CDR3 is built from 20 residues. CDR3: CASSLDPGRYVAGGDYGYTF. CDR3 coding DNA: TGTGCCAGCAGCTTAGACCCCGGGAGATATGTAGCAGGTGGCGACTATGGCTACACCTTC. Using reference TRBV11-2 and TRBJ1-2 for the parts outside the CDR3, the full variable domain is EAGVAQSPRYKIIEKRQSVAFWCNPISGHATLYWYQQILGQGPKLLIQFQNNGVVDDSQLPKDRFSAERLKGVDSTLKIQPAKLEDSAVYLCASSLDPGRYVAGGDYGYTFGSGTRLTVV.

The chain is built from TRBV28 and TRBJ2-1, with D maybe TRBD2 (6 bases). CDR3 length: 11 amino acids. Germline V gives CDR1 MDHEN, CDR2 SYDVKM. V was pared by 5 bases and J by 10 bases, with 9 bases between. CDR3 protein: CASSTRGEQFF. As DNA, the CDR3 is TGTGCCAGCAGTACGCGGGGCGAGCAGTTCTTC.

V usage is TRBV30 and J usage is TRBJ2-3; TRBD1 aligns across 9 bases. Germline V lookup: CDR1 GTSNPN, CDR2 SVGIG (reference sequence). Trimming at V came to 5 bases and at J to 4 bases, leaving 4 bases not matched to a gene. The CDR3 has 13 residues. CDR3: CAWGTGWADTQYF. For the CDR3, the DNA is TGTGCCTGGGGGACAGGGTGGGCAGATACGCAGTATTTT.

This chain uses TRBV5-4 with TRBJ1-1; maybe TRBD1 (6 bases). CDR3 length equals 13 residues. Trimming left V 9 bases short and J 3 bases short, with 15 bases between. CDR1 SGHNT and CDR2 YYREEE come from the germline V gene (reference sequence). In DNA, the CDR3 is TGTGCCATCGTAAACAGGGACGACACTGAAGCTTTCTTT. This translates into CAIVNRDDTEAFF.

J is TRBJ1-2 and V is TRBV30; TRBD1 aligns across 7 bases. Germline CDR1 is GTSNPN and CDR2 is SVGIG (reference sequence). There are 13 residues in the CDR3. V was clipped by 2 bases and J by 7 bases; unmatched bases: 7. CDR3 region: CAWSTRTGTGYTF. DNA for the CDR3: TGTGCCTGGAGTACTAGGACAGGCACTGGCTACACCTTC.

V and J are TRBV29-1 and TRBJ1-3; D perhaps matches TRBD1 (5 bases). There are 13 residues in the CDR3. Germline V gene sequence: CDR1 SQVTM, CDR2 ANQGSEA. The CDR3 coding sequence is TGCAACAGGCCGGGTGGGCAGAGAAACACCATATATTTT. Its translation: CNRPGGQRNTIYF.